This TCR beta chain was sequenced during a study of cytomegalovirus exposure and HLA in healthy donors. This clone has only a few counts. Its antigen is not identified. The junction departs from the called germline gene at one end, perhaps through a read error. The CDR3 consists of 14 residues. The germline CDR1 and CDR2 sequences are MGHRA and YSYEKL. Vbeta (60) and Jbeta (13) primers were used in the PCR. Generated by immunoSEQ multiplex PCR, the TCRdb table keeps only in-frame clones and is missing some. The repertoire holds 150,000 to 200,000 clones, with roughly 75% as singletons. Study-level findings and limits: Reportedly, a later analysis found an Asian-associated ancestry cluster had fewer N-insertions than the approximately 670-donor mean. Later analysis showed most CMV-associated TCR beta chains appearing HLA-restricted.

The receptor was derived from a male donor in good health and CMV-seronegative. The gene calls are TRBV4-1 and TRBJ1-4, with 8 bases aligning to TRBD1. The specimen sequenced was PBMCs. The chain's CDR3 is CASSQGQGNEKLFF. In DNA, the CDR3 is TGTGCCAGCAGCCAAGGACAGGGTAATGAAAAACTGTTTTTT.